One sample yielded the 6 T cell receptor beta chains listed below, sequenced in a study of T cells in women clearing cervical HPV infection. Some clones are missing from TCRdb's copy, which holds only in-frame ones; the method was immunoSEQ multiplex PCR. This table holds about 34,000 clones. The source material was blood buffy coat. These receptors all come from a woman aged 18 to 75 with a cervical HPV16 infection that either progressed to CIN3+ or cleared (not recorded which).

As for this clone: The sequence runs out 3 residues before the end of the CDR3; the remainder is reconstructed from the germline J gene. This sequence joins TRBV5-6 and TRBJ2-4; D remains unclear. In germline, CDR1 is SGHDT, CDR2 YYEEEE. The CDR3 runs 14 residues. Trimming cost V 3 bases and J 9 bases, with 16 bases left between them. The covered CDR3 bases are TGTGCCAGCAGCTCCGGTCTCAACCGTCCCATT. This codes for CASSSGLNRPI. The CDR3 in its entirety is CASSSGLNRPIQYF.

Notes on this clone: The read finishes 3 residues shy of the CDR3 end, and the germline J gene is used to complete it. J is TRBJ1-1 and V is TRBV2; D call uncertain. CDR1 is SNHLY, CDR2 FYNNEI, per germline. The CDR3 extends over 13 amino acids. V was trimmed by 8 bases and J by 4 bases, leaving 14 bases between them. The CDR3 spells CASLLGVRTEAFF. The CDR3 DNA, read in part, is TGTGCCAGCCTACTCGGGGTTCGCACTGAA.

As for this clone: The CDR3 is cut off 3 residues early in the read; its end comes from the germline J gene. The chain recombines TRBV5-6 with TRBJ2-7; the D gene is possibly TRBD1 (6 bases). This CDR3 region has 13 residues. Germline V gene sequence: CDR1 SGHDT, CDR2 YYEEEE. Between the trimmed V and J ends, which lost 3 bases and 4 bases, there was a span of 11 bases. The sequenced CDR3 bases are TGTGCCAGCAGCTATACAGGGCCTTACGAG. Its translation is CASSYTGPYE. The complete CDR3 sequence is CASSYTGPYEQYF.

Concerning this clone itself: The read comes to an end 3 residues before the CDR3 does, leaving the germline J gene to fill in the end. The chain links TRBV29-1 to TRBJ2-7; 9 bases line up with TRBD2. CDR1 and CDR2 (germline): SQVTM, ANQGSEA. The CDR3 has 18 amino acids. V was pared by 0 bases and J by 2 bases, with 14 bases of the junction left unmatched. The CDR3 region is CSVEDFTVDPSGAYEQYF. The sequenced CDR3 bases are TGCAGCGTTGAAGATTTTACGGTTGACCCTAGCGGGGCCTACGAG.

In terms of frequency, this clone is medium-sized. The CDR3 end falls 3 residues outside the read, so it is completed with the germline J gene. The rearrangement uses TRBV18 and TRBJ1-1; a weak D match, TRBD1 (6 bases). Trimming took 5 bases from V and 4 from J, leaving 20 bases between them. The CDR3 runs to 16 residues. Germline values: CDR1 KGHSH, CDR2 LQKENI. The CDR3 sequence: CASSYATGLDGTEAFF. CDR3 DNA, as far as it was read: TGTGCCAGCTCATACGCCACAGGGTTGGACGGCACTGAA.

About this clone: The read terminates 3 residues ahead of where the CDR3 ends, so the germline J gene completes it. The chain uses TRBV20-1 and TRBJ2-1; possibly TRBD2 for D (6 bases). Trimming removed 7 bases from V and 1 base from J, with 17 bases in between. Germline V gene sequence: CDR1 DFQATT, CDR2 SNEGSKA (reference sequence). The CDR3 spans 15 residues. CDR3 loop: CSGEEGPSSYNEQFF. CDR3 DNA (partial): TGCAGTGGTGAGGAGGGTCCCTCTTCCTACAATGAG.